A single sample gave rise to the 4 T cell receptor beta chains below, sequenced in a study of early T cells in non-severe SARS-CoV-2 infection (dated by TCRdb to the early 2020s). Libraries came from 5' RACE. This sample was sequenced with a NextSeq 500. TCRdb passed the public sequencing reads through fastp at Q25 and MiXCR, retaining productive beta sequences. Rows with one shared CDR3 protein collapse into an entry with the most common genes and DNA. The sample table holds approximately 45,000 distinct CDR3 sequences, of which less than 7% were seen once. Over 10% of the sample comes from the top ten. The specimen sequenced was whole blood. The receptor source for this set is an adult who was a healthcare worker with PCR-confirmed SARS-CoV-2 infection or an uninfected control (not recorded which).

This clonotype was observed many times. This CDR3 is CASSLYGPDSNQPQHF. The CDR3 DNA reads as TGTGCCAGCAGTCTTTACGGGCCAGATAGCAATCAGCCCCAGCATTTT. The chain combines TRBV6-5 with TRBJ1-5; D is undetermined. The germline V and J ends were trimmed by 5 bases and 0 bases, with 14 bases remaining between them. Germline loops: CDR1 MNHEY, CDR2 SVGAGI. This CDR3 is built from 16 residues.

This clonotype showed up many times. The chain joins TRBV11-2 to TRBJ2-3; the D gene could be TRBD1 or TRBD2 (5 bases each). CDR1 is SGHAT, CDR2 FQNNGV, per germline. The V end lost 1 base, the J end lost 4 bases, and 15 bases lay between the germline ends. This CDR3 is 16 amino acids long. Here the CDR3 reads CASSLGPGRGADTQYF. In DNA form, the CDR3 reads TGTGCCAGCAGCTTAGGTCCCGGCCGAGGGGCAGATACGCAGTATTTT.

This clonotype was found many times. The V gene is TRBV4-3, the J gene TRBJ1-5, with D uncertain. V was trimmed by 0 bases and J by 7 bases, leaving 7 bases between them. CDR3 length: 13 residues. Germline CDR1 is LGHNA and CDR2 is YSLEER. The CDR3 reads CASSQESGQPQHF. The DNA of the CDR3 is TGCGCCAGCAGCCAAGAATCAGGACAGCCCCAGCATTTT.

In its sample, this clonotype was seen many times. V and J are TRBV10-3 and TRBJ2-2; weak D call: TRBD1 (6 bases). Germline V CDR1 and CDR2: ENHRY, SYGVKD. V dropped 6 bases and J dropped 2 bases, with 13 bases sitting between them. The CDR3 extends over 15 amino acids. The CDR3 loop reads CAIRGALGNTGELFF. The DNA of the CDR3 is TGTGCCATCAGGGGGGCCTTAGGAAACACCGGGGAGCTGTTTTTT.